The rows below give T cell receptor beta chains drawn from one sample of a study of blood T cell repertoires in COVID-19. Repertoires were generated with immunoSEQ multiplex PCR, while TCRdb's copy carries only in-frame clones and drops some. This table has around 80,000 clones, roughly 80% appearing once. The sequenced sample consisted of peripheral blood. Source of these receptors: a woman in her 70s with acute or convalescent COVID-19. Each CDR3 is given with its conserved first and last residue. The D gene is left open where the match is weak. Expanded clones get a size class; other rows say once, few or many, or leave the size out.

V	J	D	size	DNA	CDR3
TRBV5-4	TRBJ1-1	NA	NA	TGTGCCAGCAGCTTTCTCGGTGAAGCTTTCTTT	CASSFLGEAFF
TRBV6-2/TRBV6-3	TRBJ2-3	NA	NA	TGTGCCAGCAGTTACTCGAATTCCCGGGAGCCCTTCCCCACAGATACGCAGTATTTT	CASSYSNSREPFPTDTQYF
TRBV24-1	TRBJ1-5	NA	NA	TGTGCCACCAGTGATTCGGCTCGTCCGGAGAGGCATCAGCCCCAGCATTTT	CATSDSARPERHQPQHF
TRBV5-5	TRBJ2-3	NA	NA	TGTGCCAGCAGCTTGGCTCAGGGGTGGAACACAGATACGCAGTATTTT	CASSLAQGWNTDTQYF
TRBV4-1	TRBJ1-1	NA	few	TGCGCCAGCAGCCACTTTACAGGGAACACTGAAGCTTTCTTT	CASSHFTGNTEAFF
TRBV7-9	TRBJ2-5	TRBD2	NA	TGTGCCAGCAGCTCTCAAGCGGGGCAAGAGACCCAGTACTTC	CASSSQAGQETQYF
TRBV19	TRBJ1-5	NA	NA	TGTGCCAGTAGCCCAGCTCCGGCGGGTTTTAGCAATCAGCCCCAGCATTTT	CASSPAPAGFSNQPQHF
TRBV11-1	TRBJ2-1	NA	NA	TGTGCCAGCAGCTTACAGATCCCAGGGCCTTACAATGAGCAGTTCTTC	CASSLQIPGPYNEQFF
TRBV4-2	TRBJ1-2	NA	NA	TGTGCCAGCAGCCCTCTGAGGGCCACGTACTATGGCTACACCTTC	CASSPLRATYYGYTF
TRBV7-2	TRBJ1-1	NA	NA	TGTGCCAGCAGGTCCGGTAGGAACACTGAAGCTTTCTTT	CASRSGRNTEAFF
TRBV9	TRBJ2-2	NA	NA	TGTGCCAGCAGCGTAGTCTCCAGCACCGGGGAGCTGTTTTTT	CASSVVSSTGELFF
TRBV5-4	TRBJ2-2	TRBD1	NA	TGTGCCAGCAGCCCCCCAACCACAGGGGCGAACACCGGGGAGCTGTTTTTT	CASSPPTTGANTGELFF
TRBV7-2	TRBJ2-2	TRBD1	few	TGTGCCAGCAGGAACACGGGACAGGGCTGGGAGCTGTTTTTT	CASRNTGQGWELFF
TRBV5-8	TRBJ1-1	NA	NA	TGTGCCAGCAGCTTGCAGGGGTTGGCGAACACTGAAGCTTTCTTT	CASSLQGLANTEAFF
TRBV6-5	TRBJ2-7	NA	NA	TGTGCCAGCAGTACAGCAGGGGAAGTAGCCTACGAGCAGTACTTC	CASSTAGEVAYEQYF
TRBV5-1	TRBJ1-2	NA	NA	TGCGCCAGCAGCAAGGGACATAATAACTATGGCTACACCTTC	CASSKGHNNYGYTF
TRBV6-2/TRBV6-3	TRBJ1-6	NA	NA	TGTGCCAGCAGTTGGACCGGGACTGAGAATTCACCCCTCCACTTT	CASSWTGTENSPLHF
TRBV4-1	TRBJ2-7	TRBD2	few	TGCGCCAGCAGCCAAGCGGGGGGAATGACCTACGAGCAGTACTTC	CASSQAGGMTYEQYF
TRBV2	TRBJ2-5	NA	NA	TGTGCCAGCAAAAGGTCCGAGGCTGTCCCGGAGACCCAGTACTTC	CASKRSEAVPETQYF
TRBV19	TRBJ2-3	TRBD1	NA	TGTGCCAGTAGTATAGGGGACAGGGTGGGCACAGATACGCAGTATTTT	CASSIGDRVGTDTQYF
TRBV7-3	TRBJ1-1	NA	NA	TGTGCCAGCAGCTTAAGAGCGAACACTGAAGCTTTCTTT	CASSLRANTEAFF
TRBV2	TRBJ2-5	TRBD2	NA	TGTGCCAGCAGTGAAAGGACTAGCGGGGGGGCCAGGACCCAGTACTTC	CASSERTSGGARTQYF
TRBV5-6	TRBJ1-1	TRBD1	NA	TGTGCCAGCAGCGGCACAGGGGGCAGCGGGGTCGGCACTGAAGCTTTCTTT	CASSGTGGSGVGTEAFF
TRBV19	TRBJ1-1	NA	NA	TGTGCCAGTAGTATCGGGGGATACACTGAAGCTTTCTTT	CASSIGGYTEAFF
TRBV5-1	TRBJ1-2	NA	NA	TGCGCCAGCAGCTCATCTTCAGGGGTCCGCGATGGCTACACCTTC	CASSSSSGVRDGYTF
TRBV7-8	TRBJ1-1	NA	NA	TGTGCCAGCAGCTTAAGCGGGTGGGACACTGAAGCTTTCTTT	CASSLSGWDTEAFF
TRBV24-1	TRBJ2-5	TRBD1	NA	TGTGCCACCAGTGATTTGCCTGGACAGGACCAAGAGACCCAGTACTTC	CATSDLPGQDQETQYF
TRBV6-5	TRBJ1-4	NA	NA	TGTGCCAGCAGTTACGGAGGGGCTAATGAAAAACTGTTTTTT	CASSYGGANEKLFF
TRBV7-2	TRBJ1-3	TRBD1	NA	TGTGCCAGCAGCTTAGCGGGACAGCATTACACCATATATTTT	CASSLAGQHYTIYF
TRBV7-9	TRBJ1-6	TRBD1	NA	TGTGCCAGCAGCTCACCCGATAGACAGGGCGGTAATTCACCCCTCCACTTT	CASSSPDRQGGNSPLHF
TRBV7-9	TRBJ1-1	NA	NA	TGTGCCAGCACCAGGGAGGCCCCTGAAGCTTTCTTT	CASTREAPEAFF
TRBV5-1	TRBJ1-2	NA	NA	TGCGCCAGCAGCTTGGGGCAGGGCCAGAGCTATGGCTACACCTTC	CASSLGQGQSYGYTF
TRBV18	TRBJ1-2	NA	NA	TGTGCCAGCTCACCCACCGACAACTTCGACTATGGCTACACCTTC	CASSPTDNFDYGYTF
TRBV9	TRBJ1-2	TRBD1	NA	TGTGCCAGCAGCGCAAGTCGGACAGGGGGTGATGGCTACACCTTC	CASSASRTGGDGYTF
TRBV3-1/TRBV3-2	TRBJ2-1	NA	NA	TGTGCCAGCAGCCAAGATCTCAGGGGCCTTCAGTTCTTC	CASSQDLRGLQFF
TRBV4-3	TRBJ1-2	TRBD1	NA	TGCGCCAGCAGTTCCGGCAGGGGGCCTTTCTATGGCTACACCTTC	CASSSGRGPFYGYTF
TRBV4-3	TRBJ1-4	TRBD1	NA	TGCGCCAGCAGCCGCCGACAGGGGGCGGCGGAAAAACTGTTTTTT	CASSRRQGAAEKLFF
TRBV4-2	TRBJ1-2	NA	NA	TGTGCCAGCAGCCAAGCTCCAAGACAGGAAGCTAACTATGGCTACACCTTC	CASSQAPRQEANYGYTF
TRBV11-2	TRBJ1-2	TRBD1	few	TGTGCCAGCAGCTTCACCGGGACAGGGTCGTGGGGCTACACCTTC	CASSFTGTGSWGYTF
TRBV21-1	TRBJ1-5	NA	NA	TGTGCCACCTGGGGGGGGGCCGGGTATAGCAATCAGCCCCAGCATTTT	CATWGGAGYSNQPQHF
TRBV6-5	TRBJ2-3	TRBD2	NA	TGTGCCAGCAGTTATCGGGAGGACGGATGGGATACGCAGTATTTT	CASSYREDGWDTQYF
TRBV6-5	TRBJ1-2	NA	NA	TGTGCCAGCAGTCAGGGGACCTATGGCTACACCTTC	CASSQGTYGYTF
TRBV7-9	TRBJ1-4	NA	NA	TGTGCCAGCAGCCAGGACAGTGAACGTGAAAAACTGTTTTTT	CASSQDSEREKLFF
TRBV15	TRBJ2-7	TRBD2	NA	TGTGCCACCAGCTCACGGGGGGGGTTAGTTGACGAGCAGTACTTC	CATSSRGGLVDEQYF
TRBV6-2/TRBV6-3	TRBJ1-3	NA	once	TGTGCCAGCAGTTTTGGAGGACGGACCTTCTCTGGAAACACCATATATTTT	CASSFGGRTFSGNTIYF
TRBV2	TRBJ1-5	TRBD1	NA	TGTGCCAGCAGTCAGGGGGCCCTTGATAGCAATCAGCCCCAGCATTTT	CASSQGALDSNQPQHF
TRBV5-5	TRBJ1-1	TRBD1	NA	TGTGCCAGCAGCTGGGACAGGGGCGGGACTGAAGCTTTCTTT	CASSWDRGGTEAFF
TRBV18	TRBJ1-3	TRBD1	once	TGTGCCAGCTCCCTGGACAGGGGTGAGATTACTGGAAACACCATATATTTT	CASSLDRGEITGNTIYF
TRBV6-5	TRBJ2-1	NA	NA	TGTGCCAGCGGGAGGCCCTCCTACAATGAGCAGTTCTTC	CASGRPSYNEQFF
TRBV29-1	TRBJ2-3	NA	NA	TGCAGCGTTAAGGGAGGCAGCACAGATACGCAGTATTTT	CSVKGGSTDTQYF
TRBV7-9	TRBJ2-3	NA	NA	TGTGCCAGCTCGGACGTGCGGGGAATAGATACGCAGTATTTT	CASSDVRGIDTQYF
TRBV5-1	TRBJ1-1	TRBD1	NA	TGCGCCAGCAGCGCAAACAGGGGGAACACTGAAGCTTTCTTT	CASSANRGNTEAFF